This T cell receptor beta chain was documented in a study of vaccination effects on CD4 cells after COVID-19. Data came from immunoSEQ multiplex PCR; TCRdb stores just in-frame clones and leaves some out. The sample lists about 65,000 clones, around 77% occurring once. V was cut by 6 bases and J by 2 bases, with 6 bases left in between. This CDR3 contains 12 residues. The V gene's germline CDR1 is SNHLY and CDR2 FYNNEI. On this clone itself: Its antigen remains unknown.

The ViraFEST assay expanded antigen-specific CD4+ T cells with viral peptide pools before sequencing. Culturing for more than 9 days preceded CD4+ T cell isolation. Nucleocapsid antibodies stayed negative before and after vaccination, showing no earlier SARS-CoV-2 infection. This TCR was recovered from a human donor who received a COVID-19 vaccine. This sequence joins TRBV2 and TRBJ2-3; D unresolved. The sequences come from CD4+ T cells from PBMCs cultured with HCoV-NL63 spike peptides, collected before COVID-19 vaccination. The CDR3 bases are TGTGCCAGCAGGAAGTTCACAGATACGCAGTATTTT. This sequence encodes CASRKFTDTQYF.